The 28 T cell receptor beta chains listed next were all sequenced from one sample in a study of blood T cell repertoires in COVID-19. This table comes from immunoSEQ multiplex PCR, and its TCRdb copy is limited to in-frame clones, with some not included. The repertoire holds roughly 67,000 clones, with approximately 93% as singletons. Source material: peripheral blood. The receptors originated from a man aged 65 to 79 with active COVID-19.

This clone has only one observation. The J gene is TRBJ1-4, the V gene TRBV5-1; 9 nucleotides line up with TRBD1. Unmatched junction bases numbered 7, after V lost 4 bases and J lost 0 bases. Germline CDR1 reads SGHRS; CDR2 reads YFSETQ. CDR3 length: 17 amino acids. CDR3 nucleotides: TGCGCCAGCAGCCCAGGACAGGGGACGGCAACTAATGAAAAACTGTTTTTT. This sequence encodes CASSPGQGTATNEKLFF.

The genes are TRBV7-6 and TRBJ1-3, with D maybe TRBD1 (6 bases). CDR1 and CDR2 (germline): SGHVS, FNYEAQ. The CDR3 contains 15 residues. The V end was cut by 5 bases, the J end by 0 bases, with 11 bases between. The CDR3 spells CASSRGQLSGNTIYF. The DNA for the CDR3 is TGTGCCAGCAGCCGTGGACAGCTCTCTGGAAACACCATATATTTT.

This sequence joins TRBV7-9 and TRBJ2-1; D is possibly TRBD2 (6 bases). Trimming removed 4 bases from V and 6 bases from J, with 22 bases in between. The germline CDR1 and CDR2 sequences are SEHNR and FQNEAQ (reference sequence). The CDR3 has 17 amino acids. CDR3 region: CASSSVFNGGGGNEQFF. The CDR3 region has the DNA TGTGCCAGCAGCTCCGTGTTTAACGGGGGAGGCGGCAATGAGCAGTTCTTC.

The chain couples TRBV2 to TRBJ2-1; 8 positions agree with TRBD2. Germline V gene sequence: CDR1 SNHLY, CDR2 FYNNEI. J was trimmed by 8 bases and V by 2 bases; bases with no gene match: 5. The CDR3 is 14 amino acids. The CDR3 loop reads CASSESGGRDEQFF. In DNA form, the CDR3 reads TGTGCCAGCAGTGAAAGCGGGGGCAGGGATGAGCAGTTCTTC.

The V and J genes are TRBV5-6 and TRBJ2-3; 10 bases are shared with TRBD2. The V gene's germline CDR1 is SGHDT and CDR2 YYEEEE. The CDR3 covers 16 residues. After removal of 0 bases from V and 2 bases from J, the junction contained 3 bases not matched to a gene. For the CDR3, the DNA is TGTGCCAGCAGCTTGGCTAGCGGGGGTACCACAGATACGCAGTATTTT. Residues: CASSLASGGTTDTQYF.

The V and J genes are TRBV19 and TRBJ1-1; D gene unclear. Looked up from germline, CDR1 is LNHDA and CDR2 is SQIVND (reference sequence). The V end was cut by 5 bases, the J end by 2 bases, with 9 bases between. The CDR3 is made up of 13 amino acids. The CDR3 DNA sequence: TGTGCCAGTAGTGGACTGAGAAACACTGAAGCTTTCTTT. Translated, it gives CASSGLRNTEAFF.

This clone was found a few times. The CDR3 reads CASSPGQGISPLHF. Written as DNA, the CDR3 is TGTGCCAGCAGTCCCGGACAGGGTATTTCACCCCTCCACTTT. V gene TRBV28 combines with J gene TRBJ1-6; 8 bases are a match to TRBD1. The CDR3 has 14 amino acids. Germline CDR1 reads MDHEN; CDR2 reads SYDVKM. The J segment lost 9 bases and the V segment lost 5 bases, leaving 6 bases of the junction unmatched.

This chain uses TRBV6-6 with TRBJ2-1; TRBD2 aligns across 9 bases. This CDR3 contains 16 residues. Germline V gene sequence: CDR1 MNHNY, CDR2 SVGAGI (reference sequence). V lost 6 bases to trimming and J lost 7 bases; unmatched junction nucleotides: 13. For the CDR3, the DNA is TGTGCCAGCAGGGGTGGCGGGGGGGCCCCTGGGAATGAGCAGTTCTTC. Protein product: CASRGGGGAPGNEQFF.

The V and J genes are TRBV5-6 and TRBJ1-2; D gene uncertain. The CDR3 is 13 residues long. Trimming shortened V by 4 bases and J by 4 bases, and 11 bases separated the two germline ends. Germline lookup yields CDR1 SGHDT and CDR2 YYEEEE. The CDR3 region is CASSRVAGYGYTF. The CDR3 DNA sequence: TGTGCCAGCAGCAGAGTAGCCGGCTATGGCTACACCTTC.

The chain employs TRBV12-3 or TRBV12-4 and TRBJ2-5; D uncertain. CDR3 length equals 11 residues. Trimming removed 8 bases at V and 1 base at J, with 5 bases between. DNA of the CDR3: TGTGCCAGCCAGGTCCAAGAGACCCAGTACTTC. Translated: CASQVQETQYF.

The chain recombines TRBV3-1 (or the pseudogene TRBV3-2) with TRBJ2-7, with 7 bases identical to TRBD1. The CDR3 spans 17 residues. V dropped 0 bases and J dropped 3; count of bases not matched to a gene: 11. CDR1 is LGHDT, CDR2 YNNKEL, per germline (reference sequence). The CDR3 DNA is TGTGCCAGCAGCCAAGAGTTGGTAGACAGGGCAAACTACGAGCAGTACTTC. Its translation is CASSQELVDRANYEQYF.

This chain uses TRBV2 with TRBJ2-1; D is undetermined. Trimming shortened V by 1 base and J by 6 bases, and 4 bases separated the two germline ends. The V gene's germline CDR1 is SNHLY and CDR2 FYNNEI. The CDR3 totals 12 residues. The CDR3 loop reads CASSEGANEQFF. As DNA, the CDR3 is TGTGCCAGCAGTGAAGGGGCCAATGAGCAGTTCTTC.

This chain connects TRBV6-5 to TRBJ2-2; D might be TRBD1 (6 bases). The germline V gene encodes CDR1 MNHEY and CDR2 SVGAGI. Trimming left V 7 bases short and J 3 bases short, with 12 bases between. The CDR3 is made up of 14 amino acids. CDR3 sequence reads: CASTWGPDTGELFF. CDR3 in DNA: TGTGCCAGCACCTGGGGGCCGGACACCGGGGAGCTGTTTTTT.

This chain connects TRBV9 to TRBJ2-3; no clear D. Deletions cut 3 bases from V and 1 base from J, with 9 bases between. The CDR3 is 14 residues long. CDR1 and CDR2 from the germline V gene are SGDLS and YYNGEE. CDR3 coding DNA: TGTGCCAGCAGCGCCCACAGACGCACAGATACGCAGTATTTT. Translating it yields CASSAHRRTDTQYF. The whole variable domain, remainder taken from reference TRBV9 and TRBJ2-3, is DSGVTQTPKHLITATGQRVTLRCSPRSGDLSVYWYQQSLDQGLQFLIQYYNGEERAKGNILERFSAQQFPDLHSELNLSSLELGDSALYFCASSAHRRTDTQYFGPGTRLTVL.

CDR3 sequence: CASSLKGAPENEQFF. The CDR3 bases are TGCGCCAGCAGCTTGAAGGGGGCGCCGGAGAATGAGCAGTTCTTC. V usage is TRBV5-1 and J usage is TRBJ2-1; 7 positions match TRBD1. CDR3 length equals 15 residues. Looked up from germline, CDR1 is SGHRS and CDR2 is YFSETQ. V shed 1 base and J 7 bases; nucleotides not matched to a gene: 8.

The chain combines TRBV7-9 with TRBJ1-5; the match to TRBD1 covers 8 bases. Per germline, CDR1 SEHNR and CDR2 FQNEAQ (reference sequence). The CDR3 sequence is 14 residues long. With V trimmed by 4 bases and J by 5 bases, 4 bases remained unmatched. The CDR3 is CASSSQGADQPQHF. The CDR3 nucleotides read TGTGCCAGCAGCTCCCAGGGGGCAGATCAGCCCCAGCATTTT.

The chain is built from TRBV6-5 and TRBJ1-2; 7 nucleotides agree with TRBD1. CDR3 length: 13 amino acids. The J segment lost 0 bases and the V segment lost 11 bases, leaving 6 bases of the junction unmatched. Germline CDR1 MNHEY, CDR2 SVGAGI. The CDR3 DNA sequence: TGTGCCTCCGGTCAGGGGGCTAACTATGGCTACACCTTC. It translates to CASGQGANYGYTF.

The genes are TRBV7-8 and TRBJ2-1, with 12 bases lining up with TRBD1. The CDR3 totals 17 residues. Trimming at V came to 6 bases and at J to 0 bases, leaving 6 bases not matched to a gene. Germline V CDR1 and CDR2: SGHVS, FQNEAQ. The DNA of the CDR3 is TGTGCCAGCAGGGCCCGGGACAGGGGGCCCTCCTACAATGAGCAGTTCTTC. It yields the protein CASRARDRGPSYNEQFF.

The V gene is TRBV2, the J gene TRBJ2-5; D perhaps matches TRBD2 (6 bases). This CDR3 is built from 15 residues. The germline gives CDR1 SNHLY, CDR2 FYNNEI. Trimming took off 5 bases at V and 0 bases at J, with 13 bases between the two ends. The CDR3 region is CASSRSGTDQETQYF. The CDR3 nucleotides read TGTGCCAGCAGTCGATCCGGGACTGACCAAGAGACCCAGTACTTC.

The rearrangement joins TRBV23-1 to TRBJ2-7, with 7 bases matching TRBD1. TRBV23-1 is marked as an open reading frame, function uncertain. With V trimmed by 2 bases and J by 1 base, 11 bases remained unmatched. The CDR3 runs 17 residues. The CDR3 coding sequence is TGCGCCAGCAGTCAACGCCCCCGGGACAGAAATTCCTACGAGCAGTACTTC. Its translation: CASSQRPRDRNSYEQYF.

The rearrangement joins TRBV6-6 to TRBJ1-5, with D maybe TRBD1 (6 bases). V lost 5 bases, J lost 6 bases, and 14 bases lay in between. Germline CDR1 is MNHNY and CDR2 is SVGAGI (reference sequence). The CDR3 extends over 14 amino acids. The CDR3 protein is CASSPAGAAQPQHF. CDR3 DNA sequence: TGTGCCAGCAGTCCAGCAGGGGCGGCTCAGCCCCAGCATTTT.

The rearrangement uses TRBV9 and TRBJ1-2, with a possible D match to TRBD1 (6 bases). V was clipped by 4 bases and J by 2 bases, with 9 bases between them. There are 13 residues in the CDR3. Looked up from germline, CDR1 is SGDLS and CDR2 is YYNGEE. The CDR3 DNA is TGTGCCAGCAGCCTCGGACAGAACTATGGCTACACCTTC. Translating it yields CASSLGQNYGYTF.

CDR3 in DNA: TGCGCCAGCAGCTTGGGGGGGCAGACACAAAGCACAGATACGCAGTATTTT. Translation gives CASSLGGQTQSTDTQYF. V is TRBV5-1 and J is TRBJ2-3; D perhaps matches TRBD1 (6 bases). Between the trimmed V and J ends, which lost 0 bases and 0 bases, there was a span of 14 bases. This CDR3 is built from 17 residues. Germline lookup yields CDR1 SGHRS and CDR2 YFSETQ.

The V gene is TRBV19, the J gene TRBJ2-2, with D perhaps matching TRBD1 (6 bases). The CDR3 runs 14 residues. Germline V CDR1 and CDR2: LNHDA, SQIVND (reference sequence). Between the trimmed V and J ends, which lost 6 bases and 2 bases, there was a span of 10 bases. CDR3 in amino acids: CASRMDSNTGELFF. The CDR3 DNA reads as TGTGCCAGTAGAATGGACAGCAACACCGGGGAGCTGTTTTTT.

CDR3 in amino acids: CASSNTGGSNQPQHF. The CDR3 DNA follows: TGTGCCAGCAGCAACACAGGGGGTAGCAATCAGCCCCAGCATTTT. The chain has TRBV21-1 and TRBJ1-5; the tabulated D call, TRBD1, remains unverified against the DNA. TRBV21-1 is listed as a pseudogene. This CDR3 region has 15 residues.

This chain uses TRBV7-3 with TRBJ1-1; 9 positions agree with TRBD1. V shed 3 bases, J shed 4 bases, and the junction held 3 bases outside the gene matches. The CDR3 is 14 residues long. Germline V gene lookup returns CDR1 SGHTA and CDR2 FQGTGA. CDR3: CASSLTGGVTEAFF. The CDR3 nucleotides are TGTGCCAGCAGCTTGACAGGGGGAGTCACTGAAGCTTTCTTT.

The rearrangement links TRBV27 to TRBJ1-5; D not resolved. CDR1 and CDR2 (germline): MNHEY, SMNVEV (reference sequence). The CDR3 has 15 residues. Trimming removed 1 base from V and 1 base from J, with 8 bases in between. The CDR3 DNA sequence: TGTGCCAGCAGTTTATGGGCAGAAAGCAATCAGCCCCAGCATTTT. It yields the protein CASSLWAESNQPQHF.

The J gene is TRBJ2-2, the V gene TRBV7-9; tentatively, D is TRBD1 (6 bases). The CDR3 totals 17 residues. The V gene's germline CDR1 is SEHNR and CDR2 FQNEAQ (reference sequence). The ends were cut back, 1 base at V and 0 bases at J, with 12 bases in the middle. This CDR3 is CASSLVFQGTNTGELFF. In DNA, the CDR3 is TGTGCCAGCAGCTTAGTATTCCAGGGGACGAACACCGGGGAGCTGTTTTTT. The full variable domain, completed using reference TRBV7-9 and TRBJ2-2, is DTGVSQNPRHKITKRGQNVTFRCDPISEHNRLYWYRQTLGQGPEFLTYFQNEAQLEKSRLLSDRFSAERPKGSFSTLEIQRTEQGDSAMYLCASSLVFQGTNTGELFFGEGSRLTVL.